The clone carrying this T cell receptor beta chain came up many times. The antigen is not known. This sample is drawn from a study of Graves' ophthalmopathy and Graves' hyperthyroidism. Study in general: Specimen type is peripheral blood, obtained at initial diagnosis before any treatment.

The germline gives CDR1 MNHEY, CDR2 SVGAGI. V lost 6 bases and J lost 3, with 12 bases in between. The CDR3 length is 15 residues. Ophthalmopathy donors were characterized by moderate-to-severe activity, CAS of at least 3, NOSPECS of at least 4, and duration under 3 months. Whole-study results and caveats: Blood also carried most expanded thyroid clonotypes exceeding 0.001 frequency.

From RNA, the CDR3 regions of TCR beta chains were amplified and sequenced. HTBI-primed RT-PCR formed the first round, and a multiplex PCR formed the second. TCRdb redid the calling of the multiplex PCR reads with MiXCR, one entry per CDR3 protein. Of 300,000 to 400,000 distinct CDR3 sequences listed, around a sixth are singletons. J is TRBJ1-6 and V is TRBV6-5; D gene uncertain. Input material: peripheral blood. This clonotype originated in an adult man with Graves' ophthalmopathy. CDR3 DNA: TGTGCCAGCAGGGGCCGAAGAAGCTATAATTCACCCCTCCACTTT. Its protein product is CASRGRRSYNSPLHF.